In its sample, the clone carrying this TCR beta chain was seen a few times. As yet, its antigen is unknown. This sample is part of a study of CD8+CD57+ T cells in acquired aplastic anemia. For the study at large: DNA recovered from sorted CD4+ and CD8+ cells had a mean of 3.2 ug.

Study conclusions and caveats: Twenty-nine CD8+ CDR3 sequences were shared between patients and controls.

Patients selected for sequencing had displayed CD8+CD57+ cell expansion by flow cytometry. Each patient had severe acquired aplastic anemia. Genomic DNA templated the TCR beta VDJ and CDR3 profiling. Each CDR3 protein gets one entry after TCRdb re-called the reads with MiXCR. Altogether 200,000 to 250,000 distinct CDR3 sequences are present, 65% being singletons, with the ten largest covering roughly 50%. Trimming shortened V by 5 bases and J by 6 bases, and 14 bases separated the two germline ends. Per germline, CDR1 LNHNV and CDR2 YYDKDF (reference sequence). This CDR3 has 13 amino acids. The TCR was taken from a human donor with aplastic anemia. The sample taken for sequencing was sorted CD4+, CD8+, or CD8+CD57+ T cells (not recorded which) from PBMCs. The chain couples TRBV15 to TRBJ2-7; a possible D gene is TRBD1 (5 bases). This CDR3 reads CATSQGGTVEQYF. The CDR3 DNA follows: TGTGCCACCAGCCAGGGCGGCACAGTCGAGCAGTACTTC. Filled out from reference TRBV15 and TRBJ2-7, the complete variable domain reads DAMVIQNPRYQVTQFGKPVTLSCSQTLNHNVMYWYQQKSSQAPKLLFHYYDKDFNNEADTPDNFQSRRPNTSFCFLDIRSPGLGDTAMYLCATSQGGTVEQYFGPGTRLTVT.